The rows below give T cell receptor beta chains drawn from one sample of a study of CD8+CD57+ T cells in acquired aplastic anemia. TCRdb reanalysed the reads using MiXCR and keeps one entry per CDR3 protein. This table holds 180,000 or so distinct CDR3 sequences, about 47% found once. The sample comprised sorted CD4+, CD8+, or CD8+CD57+ T cells (not recorded which) from PBMCs. The receptors stem from a human donor in good health. CDR3s include the opening cysteine and the closing phenylalanine or tryptophan. The order of the fields is D gene, clone size, J gene, CDR3 length, V gene, CDR3 DNA, CDR3 protein. The D gene is left open where the match is weak. Clone size is given for some rows only: seen once, a few or many times, or a class if the clone is expanded.

TRBD2 | many | TRBJ2-3 | 17 | TRBV20-1 | TGCAGTGCTAGAGTCGCTCGCGGGAGGGCCCGCACAGATACGCAGTATTTT | CSARVARGRARTDTQYF
NA | NA | TRBJ1-6 | 14 | TRBV19 | TGTGCCAGTAGTTTCGGGACACCCTCTAAAATCCTCCACTTT | CASSFGTPSKILHF
NA | many | TRBJ2-5 | 17 | TRBV5-4 | TGTGCCAGCAGCTTAGGCGGGATAAGTTACTACCAAGAGACCCAGTACTTC | CASSLGGISYYQETQYF
NA | NA | TRBJ2-5 | 16 | TRBV6-1 | TGTGCTACAGCGCGAGGTCAAGGGGAGTTCCAAGAGACCCAGTACTTC | CATARGQGEFQETQYF
TRBD1 | many | TRBJ2-7 | 14 | TRBV6-5 | TGTGCCAGCAGTTACTTGGACAGGATCTACGAGCAGTACTTC | CASSYLDRIYEQYF
NA | many | TRBJ1-2 | 13 | TRBV19 | TGTGCCAGTAGGCAGGGCCTTAACTATGGCTACACCTTC | CASRQGLNYGYTF
NA | NA | TRBJ2-3 | 15 | TRBV10-3 | TGTGCCATCAGTGTGGCACCGCGGAGCACAGATATGCAGTGTTTT | CAISVAPRSTDMQCF
NA | few | TRBJ1-2 | 12 | TRBV7-3 | TGTGCCAGCAGGGTGACTAAAGATGGCTACACCTTC | CASRVTKDGYTF
NA | NA | TRBJ1-1 | 13 | TRBV11-3 | TGTGCCAGCAGCTTAAAGGGTCACACTGAAGCTTTCTTT | CASSLKGHTEAFF
NA | many | TRBJ1-5 | 13 | TRBV20-1 | TGCAGTGCTATCAGGGGAAGCAATCAGCCCCAGCATTTT | CSAIRGSNQPQHF
NA | many | TRBJ1-5 | 14 | TRBV2 | TGTGCCAGCAGTGATGGAATCGTCCGGGGGACCCAGCATTTT | CASSDGIVRGTQHF
TRBD1 | NA | TRBJ1-1 | 17 | TRBV4-1 | TGCGCCAGCAGCCAAGGGGTCTTAGGGACAGGGCGTACTGAAGCTTTCTTT | CASSQGVLGTGRTEAFF
NA | NA | TRBJ2-7 | 12 | TRBV2 | TGTGCCAGCAGTGATTGGGCCGGTGAGCAGTACTTC | CASSDWAGEQYF
NA | many | TRBJ2-7 | 12 | TRBV18 | TGTGCCAGCAGCCCTCGGGTGTACGAGCAGTACTTC | CASSPRVYEQYF
NA | many | TRBJ2-7 | 14 | TRBV5-1 | TGCGCCAGCAGCTTGGGACTGAGCTCCTACGAGCAGTACTTC | CASSLGLSSYEQYF
NA | many | TRBJ1-2 | 13 | TRBV6-1 | TGTGCCAGCAGGGATCCTGGGGACGATGGCTACACCTTC | CASRDPGDDGYTF
NA | NA | TRBJ1-5 | 13 | TRBV20-1 | TGCAGTGCTAGAGGTGGGTCGGATCAGCCCCAGCGTTTT | CSARGGSDQPQRF
TRBD1 | NA | TRBJ2-5 | 14 | TRBV28 | TGTGCCAGCAGTATCGGACAGGTACAAGAGACCCAGTACTTC | CASSIGQVQETQYF
TRBD1 | many | TRBJ1-3 | 16 | TRBV2 | TGTGCCAGCACGGGTTTGACAGGGGTTTCTGGAAACACCATATATTTT | CASTGLTGVSGNTIYF
NA | once | TRBJ2-2 | 16 | TRBV19 | TGTGCCAGTAGACCCGGGGGGCTGAGGAACATCGGGGAGCTGTTTTTT | CASRPGGLRNIGELFF
NA | NA | TRBJ2-4 | 15 | TRBV9 | TGTGCCAGCAGCGTAGCTGTGGGGGGCAAAAACATTCAGTACTTC | CASSVAVGGKNIQYF
TRBD1 | NA | TRBJ1-4 | 14 | TRBV27 | TGTGCCAGCAGTTCTAGACAGGGGTCAAGAAAACTGTTTTTT | CASSSRQGSRKLFF
TRBD2 | few | TRBJ2-3 | 14 | TRBV6-2/TRBV6-3 | TGTGCCAGCACGGCTAGCGGGAGGTCTGGTACGCAGTATTTT | CASTASGRSGTQYF
NA | NA | TRBJ1-4 | 10 | TRBV20-1 | TGCAGTGCCACTAATGAAAAACTGTTTTTT | CSATNEKLFF
NA | NA | TRBJ2-7 | 15 | TRBV7-6 | TGTGCCAGCAGCTTGTCGCCAGGACTCGCCTACGAGCAGTACTTC | CASSLSPGLAYEQYF
NA | NA | TRBJ2-5 | 16 | TRBV7-2 | TGTGCCAGCAGTGCACAGGAGCGGCTATCCCAAGAGACCCAGTACTTC | CASSAQERLSQETQYF
NA | many | TRBJ2-1 | 15 | TRBV20-1 | TGCAGTGCTAGAGTGCGGGACAACTCCTACAATGAGCAGTTCTTC | CSARVRDNSYNEQFF
TRBD2 | NA | TRBJ2-7 | 16 | TRBV5-6 | TGTGCCAGCAGCTTTGGTCTAGCGGGAATCCTCTACGAGCAGTACTTC | CASSFGLAGILYEQYF
NA | NA | TRBJ2-1 | 15 | TRBV6-5 | TGTGCCAGCAGTTACACCCAATGGGCGTACAATGAGCAGTTCTTC | CASSYTQWAYNEQFF
NA | many | TRBJ2-2 | 16 | TRBV19 | TGTGCCAGTAGTAAGCTCAGGGGAGTCGACACCGGGGAGCTGTTTTTT | CASSKLRGVDTGELFF
TRBD2 | many | TRBJ2-4 | 14 | TRBV20-1 | TGCAGTGCTCACCGGACTAGCGGGGTAAACATTCAGTACTTC | CSAHRTSGVNIQYF
NA | many | TRBJ2-3 | 14 | TRBV11-3 | TGTGCCAGCAGCTTAGATCGGATAGGCGATACGCAGTATTTT | CASSLDRIGDTQYF
TRBD2 | many | TRBJ2-3 | 16 | TRBV7-3 | TGTGCCAGCAGCTTAACAGGGACTAGCTGGGCAGATACGCAGTATTTT | CASSLTGTSWADTQYF
TRBD1 | many | TRBJ1-4 | 16 | TRBV14 | TGTGCCAGCAGCCAAAGAGGACAGGGGATCGGTGAAAAACTGTTTTTT | CASSQRGQGIGEKLFF
NA | many | TRBJ2-1 | 13 | TRBV7-6 | TGTGCCAGCAGCCCCGCCGGGACCAATGAGCAGTTCTTC | CASSPAGTNEQFF
NA | few | TRBJ2-2 | 18 | TRBV4-1 | TGCGCCAGCAGCCCCGGGCGTGGGGCATCGACATACCTGGGGGAGCTGTTTTTT | CASSPGRGASTYLGELFF
NA | many | TRBJ2-1 | 14 | TRBV6-1 | TGTGCCAGCATAGTCTCGGGGACCTACAATGAGCAGTTCTTC | CASIVSGTYNEQFF
NA | NA | TRBJ1-1 | 14 | TRBV2 | TGTGCCAGCAGTAGACGGGGGGGAAACACTGAAGCTTTCTTT | CASSRRGGNTEAFF
NA | many | TRBJ2-1 | 14 | TRBV19 | TGTGCCAGTCACAGGGGGGGGACCTACAATGAGCAGTTCTTC | CASHRGGTYNEQFF
NA | few | TRBJ1-5 | 15 | TRBV6-6 | TGTGCCAGCAGGGACGCGGGATATAGCAATCAGCCCCAGCATTTT | CASRDAGYSNQPQHF
NA | many | TRBJ2-1 | 15 | TRBV20-1 | TGCAGTGCTAGGGGGACGGCCGGTTCCTACAATGAGCAGTTCTTC | CSARGTAGSYNEQFF
NA | NA | TRBJ2-1 | 12 | TRBV7-2 | TGTGCCAGCAGCTCCCGGCGATATGAGCAGTTCTTC | CASSSRRYEQFF
TRBD1 | NA | TRBJ1-6 | 18 | TRBV24-1 | TGTGCCACCAGTGGCGGGACAGGGGTTGTCAACTATAATTCACCCCTCCACTTT | CATSGGTGVVNYNSPLHF
NA | NA | TRBJ2-5 | 11 | TRBV12-3/TRBV12-4 | TGTGCCAGCAGTTTATCGGGGCCCCAGTACTTC | CASSLSGPQYF
TRBD2 | few | TRBJ2-4 | 16 | TRBV28 | TGTGCCAGCAGTACCCGACTAGCAACGGCCAAAAACATTCAGTACTTC | CASSTRLATAKNIQYF
NA | NA | TRBJ2-7 | 15 | TRBV9 | TGTGCCAGCAGCGTAGCGGCGGGATGGGGCTACGAGCAGTACTTC | CASSVAAGWGYEQYF
NA | NA | TRBJ1-2 | 9 | TRBV12-3/TRBV12-4 | TGTGCCAGCAGTTTGGTCGACACCTTC | CASSLVDTF
NA | NA | TRBJ1-3 | 12 | TRBV2 | TGTGCCACAGGGACAACAGGAAACACCATATATTTT | CATGTTGNTIYF
TRBD1 | NA | TRBJ1-5 | 15 | TRBV2 | TGTGCCAGCAGGCCCGGGACAGGTAGCAATCAGCCCCAGCATTTT | CASRPGTGSNQPQHF
NA | many | TRBJ1-2 | 14 | TRBV6-1 | TGTGCCAGCAGTAGCGGCAGCTCGATATATGGCTACACCTTC | CASSSGSSIYGYTF
NA | many | TRBJ2-3 | 14 | TRBV5-1 | TGCGCCAGCAGCTTGCAGGATACCACAGATACGCAGTATTTT | CASSLQDTTDTQYF
TRBD1 | many | TRBJ1-2 | 13 | TRBV2 | TGTGCCAGCAGTCCGACAGGGGGGTATGGGTACACCTTC | CASSPTGGYGYTF
TRBD1 | NA | TRBJ2-7 | 13 | TRBV29-1 | TGCAGCGTTGAAGGGACAGGGGGTGGGGAGCAGTACTTC | CSVEGTGGGEQYF
TRBD1 | once | TRBJ1-2 | 14 | TRBV7-6 | TGTGCCAGCAGCTTAGCGCCAGGGGGCAATGGCTACACCTTC | CASSLAPGGNGYTF
TRBD2 | NA | TRBJ2-7 | 17 | TRBV4-1 | TGCGCCAGCAGAACCGCCCGGTGGGGGGAGGGCAGCGACGAGCAGTACTTC | CASRTARWGEGSDEQYF
TRBD1 | few | TRBJ1-2 | 15 | TRBV4-1 | TGCGCCAGCAGCCAAGCCGGACAGGGGCTATATGGCTACACCTTC | CASSQAGQGLYGYTF
NA | NA | TRBJ2-5 | 15 | TRBV24-1 | TGTGCCACCAGTGAGGCAGCGATGTACCAAGAGACCCAGTACTTC | CATSEAAMYQETQYF
NA | many | TRBJ2-2 | 14 | TRBV11-2 | TGTGCCAGCAGCTTTTGGGGCAGCACCGGGGAGCTGTTTTTT | CASSFWGSTGELFF
NA | NA | TRBJ1-1 | 15 | TRBV5-1 | TGCGCCAGCAGCGGATTACAGGGATCGAACACTGAAGCTTTCTTT | CASSGLQGSNTEAFF